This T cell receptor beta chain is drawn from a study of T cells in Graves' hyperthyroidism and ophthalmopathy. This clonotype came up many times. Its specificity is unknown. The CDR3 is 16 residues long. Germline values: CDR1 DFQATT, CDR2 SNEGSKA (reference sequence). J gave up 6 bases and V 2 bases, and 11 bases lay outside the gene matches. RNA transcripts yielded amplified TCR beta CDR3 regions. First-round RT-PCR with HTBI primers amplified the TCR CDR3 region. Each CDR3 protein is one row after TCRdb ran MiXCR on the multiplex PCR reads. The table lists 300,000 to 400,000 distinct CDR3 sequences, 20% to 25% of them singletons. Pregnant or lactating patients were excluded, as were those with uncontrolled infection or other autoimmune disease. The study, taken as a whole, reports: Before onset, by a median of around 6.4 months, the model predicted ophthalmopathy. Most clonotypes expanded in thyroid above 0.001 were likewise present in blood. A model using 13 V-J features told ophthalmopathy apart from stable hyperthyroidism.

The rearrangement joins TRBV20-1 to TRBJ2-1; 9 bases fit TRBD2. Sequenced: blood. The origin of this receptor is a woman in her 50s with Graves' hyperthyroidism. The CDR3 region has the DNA TGCAGTGCTAGACTAGCGGGGTCGAAAATTTTCAATGAGCAGTTCTTC. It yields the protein CSARLAGSKIFNEQFF.